This TCR beta chain is from a study of blood T cell repertoires in COVID-19. On the study more broadly: Acute-phase and convalescent COVID-19 samples originated in the United States, Italy and Spain. Nucleic acid was either cDNA or gDNA, and it came from T cells, B-cell-depleted T cells, or PBMCs.

Methods used by the authors: Amplification of reference gene primers provided the estimated nucleated cell counts. Data came from immunoSEQ multiplex PCR; TCRdb stores just in-frame clones and leaves some out. The V and J calls and clone size were taken over from that table, and D and trimming were inferred from the DNA. The repertoire holds 75,000 to 100,000 clones, with around 88% as singletons. This clone was seen only once. Germline assignment: CDR1 PRHDT and CDR2 FYEKMQ (reference sequence). Trimming cost V 0 bases and J 5 bases, with 13 bases left between them. This CDR3 has 15 amino acids. The chain combines TRBV13 with TRBJ2-5; TRBD2 is a possible D gene (6 bases). Sequenced sample: peripheral blood. The clonotype comes from a man between 60 and 75 years old with acute or convalescent COVID-19. The DNA for the CDR3 is TGTGCCAGCAGCTTAGGGCGGGGCAGTGGGGAGACCCAGTACTTC. Translation gives CASSLGRGSGETQYF.